This T cell receptor (beta chain) originates from a study of identical twins. Overall study results and limits: Twins shared beta out-of-frame sequences in excess, but this excess was weaker.

About this clonotype: Antigen specificity is unknown.

The trim removed 5 bases at V and 2 bases at J, leaving 8 bases unmatched. This CDR3 is 15 amino acids long. Germline loops: CDR1 DFQATT, CDR2 SNEGSKA (reference sequence). Unique molecular identifiers were in the cDNA, with template-switch universal primer binding. MiXCR, applied by TCRdb to the 5' RACE reads, yields one record per CDR3 protein. The sample includes 450,000 or so distinct CDR3 sequences, approximately 17% of them seen just once. The clonotype was recovered from a man aged 50 to 59 in good health. The J gene is TRBJ2-3, the V gene TRBV20-1; 9 bases match TRBD1. The specimen sequenced was naive T cells sorted from blood. The CDR3 DNA is TGCAGTGCTGTATTCGGGACAGGGATCACAGATACGCAGTATTTT. Amino acids: CSAVFGTGITDTQYF.